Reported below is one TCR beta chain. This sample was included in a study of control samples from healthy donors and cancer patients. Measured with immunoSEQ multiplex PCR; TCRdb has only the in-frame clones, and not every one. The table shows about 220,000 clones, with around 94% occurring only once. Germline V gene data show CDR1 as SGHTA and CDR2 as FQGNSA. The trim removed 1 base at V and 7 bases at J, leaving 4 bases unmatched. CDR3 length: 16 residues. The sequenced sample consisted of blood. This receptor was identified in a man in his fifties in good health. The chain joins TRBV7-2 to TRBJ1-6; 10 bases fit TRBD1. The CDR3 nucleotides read TGTGCCAGCAGCTTAGTGGGGACAGGGGACAATTCACCCCTCCACTTT. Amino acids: CASSLVGTGDNSPLHF.